Listed below are T cell receptor beta chains from one sample, sequenced in a study of tumor and adjacent non-tumor tissue in lung cancer. TCRdb passed the multiplex PCR reads through MiXCR, listing each CDR3 protein once. The data hold 90,000 to 100,000 distinct CDR3 sequences, with 80% observed a single time. Material: distant non-tumor lung tissue. The receptors stem from a man in his sixties with small cell lung cancer. Each CDR3 is given with its conserved first and last residue. The D gene is left open where the match is weak. Size values are once, few and many counts, or a class for expanded clones, and some rows have none.

clone_size	v_call	d_call	j_call	cdr3_nt	cdr3_aa
-	TRBV11-2	-	TRBJ2-2	TGTGTCAGCCGCGGAACAAGGAACACCGGGGAGCTGTTATTT	CVSRGTRNTGELLF
-	TRBV10-1	TRBD2	TRBJ2-1	TGCGCCAGCAGTGATAGAGCGGGAGCTTACAATGAGGAGTTCTTC	CASSDRAGAYNEEFF
-	TRBV4-1	-	TRBJ2-7	TGCGCCAGTAGCCAAGGGGGAGTCCCGGCCTACGAGCAGTACTTC	CASSQGGVPAYEQYF
-	TRBV11-2	-	TRBJ2-1	TGTGCCAGCAGCTTAGAGGCAGGCGGCGAGCAGTTCTTC	CASSLEAGGEQFF
many	TRBV5-1	-	TRBJ1-1	TGCGCCAGCAGCGCCCAGGGGAACACTGAAGCTTTCTTT	CASSAQGNTEAFF
-	TRBV29-1	TRBD2	TRBJ2-1	TGCAGCGCTGGGGATAGCGGGAGTGGTGAGCAGCTCTTC	CSAGDSGSGEQLF
many	TRBV20-1	-	TRBJ2-5	TGCAGTGCCGGGCAAGAGACCCAGTACTTC	CSAGQETQYF
-	TRBV7-9	-	TRBJ2-1	TGTGCCAGCAGATTGGAGAGGCGGACAGCCACTTGGAATAAGCAGTTCTTC	CASRLERRTATWNKQFF
-	TRBV10-2	-	TRBJ2-2	TGCGCCAGCAGTGCTAATATATCCACCGGGGAGCTGTTTTTT	CASSANISTGELFF
-	TRBV12-3/TRBV12-4	-	TRBJ2-5	TGTGCCAGCAGTCACGGGACCTCGGGGGAGACCCAGTACTTC	CASSHGTSGETQYF
once	TRBV12-3/TRBV12-4	-	TRBJ1-4	TGTACCAGCTGTTATTCGGGGCATGGTGAAAAACTGTTTTTT	CTSCYSGHGEKLFF
-	TRBV6-5	-	TRBJ1-2	TGTGCCAGAAGTCATGTCGGGAGGGAAAGTGGCTACACCTTC	CARSHVGRESGYTF
-	TRBV5-1	TRBD1	TRBJ1-4	TGCGCCAGCAGCTGGGGACAGTCTAATGAAAAACTGTTTTTT	CASSWGQSNEKLFF
-	TRBV12-3/TRBV12-4	-	TRBJ1-1	TGTGCCAGCAGGTGGACAGTGGAAGCTTTCTTT	CASRWTVEAFF
-	TRBV29-1	-	TRBJ2-1	TGCAGCGTGGACCCCCATAGGGGCTCCTACAATGAGCAGTTCTTT	CSVDPHRGSYNEQFF
-	TRBV20-1	-	TRBJ2-3	TGTAGTGCTAGAGACCCGGGGACTCTCACAGATACGCACTATTTT	CSARDPGTLTDTHYF
many	TRBV28	TRBD1	TRBJ1-5	TGTGCCAGCAGGTATGGGGACAGGGGGTCCAATCAGCCCCAGCATTTT	CASRYGDRGSNQPQHF
-	TRBV10-2	-	TRBJ1-5	TGCGCCATCATTAATTGGGGTTTCAATCAGCCCCAGCATTTT	CAIINWGFNQPQHF
once	TRBV4-2	-	TRBJ2-1	TGTGCCAACAGCCCAGGCTTTGACCCAGACAATGAGCAGTTCTTC	CANSPGFDPDNEQFF
-	TRBV5-5	-	TRBJ1-1	TGTGTCAGCAGCTTGTCATCGAACACTGAAGTTTTCTTT	CVSSLSSNTEVFF
-	TRBV11-2	-	TRBJ2-1	TGTACCAGCAGCTCAGAGGCGGCTGGCCTAAAGATCTTC	CTSSSEAAGLKIF
many	TRBV6-5	-	TRBJ1-3	TGTGCCAGCAGGGATAATAAAGTTGGAAACACCATATATTTT	CASRDNKVGNTIYF
-	TRBV12-3/TRBV12-4	-	TRBJ2-5	TGTACCAGCAGTTTTCATCAAGGGATGGAGACCCAGTACTTC	CTSSFHQGMETQYF
-	TRBV30	TRBD2	TRBJ2-1	TGTGCCTCTAAGTGGGAGGGCAACAATGAGCAGTTCTTC	CASKWEGNNEQFF
few	TRBV5-5	TRBD2	TRBJ2-1	TGTGCCAGCAGCAAGGGACTAGCGGGAGGGTACTATGAGCAGTTTTTC	CASSKGLAGGYYEQFF
few	TRBV11-2	-	TRBJ2-3	TGTGCCAGCAGGCGACAAGGCATAGATACGCGGTATTTT	CASRRQGIDTRYF
once	TRBV5-1	-	TRBJ2-3	TGCGCCAGCAACTTCGCCTACGCAGATACGCAGTATTTT	CASNFAYADTQYF
-	TRBV6-2/TRBV6-3	-	TRBJ1-1	TGTGCCAGCAGACTGGACAGCTTCACTCAAGCTCTCTTT	CASRLDSFTQALF
many	TRBV7-9	-	TRBJ2-3	TGTGCCAGCAGCTTAAGGCCGGATACGCAGTATTTT	CASSLRPDTQYF
-	TRBV6-1	-	TRBJ2-7	TGTGCAAGCAGTACACACACCGGGTCTAGCGTCTCTTGGCAGTACTTC	CASSTHTGSSVSWQYF
-	TRBV4-1	-	TRBJ1-2	TGCGGCAGCAGCCTTAGGGCAGGGGTAAGCGGCTACACCTTC	CGSSLRAGVSGYTF
-	TRBV6-6	TRBD1	TRBJ2-5	TGTGCCAGCGGACCCGGACAGGGGGCTCTTGAGACCCAGTACTTC	CASGPGQGALETQYF
many	TRBV20-1	-	TRBJ2-7	TGCAGTGCAGTCCTCCGGGACCACTACGAGCAGTACTTC	CSAVLRDHYEQYF
many	TRBV6-6	-	TRBJ1-2	TGTGCCAGCAGTTACCCCCAAGGAGGGGGAGGTAGCTATGGCTACACCTTC	CASSYPQGGGGSYGYTF
-	TRBV6-1	-	TRBJ2-2	TGTGCCAGCAGTGAAGATTATGGCATGCCGGCAGGGGAGCTGTTTTTT	CASSEDYGMPAGELFF
-	TRBV11-3	-	TRBJ2-7	TGTGCCAGCAGCTTAGAAGCTAGCAACGAGCAGTACTTC	CASSLEASNEQYF
few	TRBV5-1	-	TRBJ2-1	TGCGCCAACAGTTCCGGACCAGGGGAGCAGTTCTTC	CANSSGPGEQFF
-	TRBV4-1	TRBD1	TRBJ2-2	TGCGCCTGCTGCAGCAGGGGGACCTATACCGGGGAGCTGTTTTTT	CACCSRGTYTGELFF
-	TRBV29-1	-	TRBJ2-1	TGCAGCGTCGCTATCGCGAATGGGCAGTTCTTC	CSVAIANGQFF
-	TRBV19	-	TRBJ1-6	TGTGCCAGTAGTAAAGGGGTGAATTCACCCCTCCACTTT	CASSKGVNSPLHF
-	TRBV9	-	TRBJ2-4	TGTGCCAGCAGCATAGCTGGGGCCCTAGAGGGCATTCAGTACTTC	CASSIAGALEGIQYF
-	TRBV29-1	-	TRBJ2-3	TGTAGTTACGGAAAAGTGGGACTCACAGATACGCAGTGTTTT	CSYGKVGLTDTQCF
-	TRBV6-1	-	TRBJ2-7	TGTGCCAGCAGTGAGTTCGTGACCGTCTTCTCCTACGAGCAGTACTTC	CASSEFVTVFSYEQYF
-	TRBV4-2	TRBD2	TRBJ2-7	TGTGCCAGCAGTCAGAGCGGGAGTAGGAACGAGCAGTACTTC	CASSQSGSRNEQYF
-	TRBV6-2/TRBV6-3	-	TRBJ2-1	TGTGCCAGTAGTTACTCCCCTCCACAGGGCCTCTACAATGAGCAGTTCTTC	CASSYSPPQGLYNEQFF
-	TRBV5-1	-	TRBJ2-3	TGCGCCAGCAGCTACCTTATAAGGGACACAGATACGCAGTATTTT	CASSYLIRDTDTQYF
-	TRBV5-4	-	TRBJ2-5	TGTGCCAGCAGCTTGGCTTCGGGACATGGGGCGGCAGAAACCCAGTACTTC	CASSLASGHGAAETQYF
once	TRBV6-5	TRBD2	TRBJ2-1	TGTGCCAGCAGTTACTCTGGGACTAGCGGTAACAATGAGCATTTCTTC	CASSYSGTSGNNEHFF
many	TRBV6-5	-	TRBJ2-7	TGTGCCAGCAGTCCGACAGAAAATTACGAGCAGTACTTC	CASSPTENYEQYF